This T cell receptor beta chain was sequenced in a study of blood T cell repertoires in COVID-19. Germline CDR1 reads GTSNPN; CDR2 reads SVGIG (reference sequence). The V end lost 0 bases, the J end lost 4 bases, and 5 bases lay between the germline ends. CDR3 size: 12 residues. This clone appeared a single time. Profiled with immunoSEQ multiplex PCR; TCRdb holds only in-frame clones, not every one. The sample has 140,000 to 150,000 clones; 85% to 90% are singletons. Sequences were obtained from peripheral blood. The chain has TRBV30 and TRBJ2-3; D remains unclear. The origin of this receptor is a man aged 50 to 59 who had recovered from COVID-19. CDR3 region: CAWSVSPDTQYF. CDR3 nucleotide sequence: TGTGCCTGGAGTGTAAGCCCAGATACGCAGTATTTT.